This T cell receptor beta chain stems from a study of T cell responses to AZD1222 COVID-19 vaccine. Study-level information: Pooling of second doses given at about 4 or about 12 weeks was done.

CDR1 and CDR2 from the germline V gene are LGHNA and YNFKEQ. This CDR3 has 17 residues. V shed 1 base and J shed 2 bases, with 15 bases lying between them. In the case of this clone: Its antigen is as yet unknown.

Study-wide results and caveats: White British ancestry dominated among donors, who included more females, and clonal diversity was possibly underestimated. The study found vaccine-associated CD4 TCRs spanning spike, dominant at 160-218 and 743-854. Elevations in Spike-specific TCR breadth and depth followed administration of two AZD1222 doses.

Clones were read by immunoSEQ multiplex PCR, and TCRdb kept only the in-frame ones, dropping some. The data contain 72,000 or so clones, roughly 85% of them seen just once; the ten biggest clones take up around 21%. This clonotype was sampled from an adult in good health. The sequenced sample was peripheral blood, obtained on day 0 of AZD1222 vaccination. The chain carries TRBV4-2 and TRBJ2-1, with D perhaps TRBD1 or TRBD2 (6 bases each). The CDR3 here is CASSQGTGAGAYNEQFF. In nucleotides, the CDR3 is TGTGCCAGCAGCCAAGGAACGGGGGCCGGGGCCTACAATGAGCAGTTCTTC.